In this sample, the clone carrying this T cell receptor beta chain turned up many times. What it recognizes is unknown. TCR beta CDR3 regions were amplified from RNA transcripts. A first-round RT-PCR used HTBI primers, followed by a second-round multiplex PCR. TCRdb redid the calling of the multiplex PCR reads with MiXCR, one entry per CDR3 protein. The sample includes about 200,000 distinct CDR3 sequences, about 32% of them seen just once. The sample originates from a study of Graves' ophthalmopathy and Graves' hyperthyroidism. General study results and limits: Forecasting of ophthalmopathy progression by the model achieved roughly 69% sensitivity and 72.22% specificity. Sensitivity of about 90% and specificity of roughly 80% were achieved when a 13-signature model separated ophthalmopathy from stable hyperthyroidism.

Germline CDR1 is LNHDA and CDR2 is SQIVND (reference sequence). This CDR3 has 14 residues. Trimming took 5 bases from V and 3 from J; bases not matched to a gene: 5. The J gene is TRBJ2-7, the V gene TRBV19; 9 nucleotides align to TRBD1. The TCR was taken from a man between 45 and 60 years old with Graves' ophthalmopathy. Sequencing input: peripheral blood. The CDR3, as DNA: TGTGCCAGTAGTCCTACAGGGGGCTTCTACGAGCAGTACTTC. It codes for CASSPTGGFYEQYF.